Listed below are T cell receptor beta chains from one sample, sequenced in a study of blood T cell repertoires in COVID-19. This table comes from immunoSEQ multiplex PCR, and its TCRdb copy is limited to in-frame clones, with some not included. This table has around 140,000 clones, more than 85% appearing once. Sample: peripheral blood. Source of these receptors: a man in his sixties with active or convalescent COVID-19. The CDR3 runs from the conserved cysteine through the conserved F or W. D genes are given only for firm matches. The size of a clone is reported for some rows only, either as once, few or many, or as a class for expanded clones.

v_call	j_call	clone_size	d_call	cdr3_aa	cdr3_nt
TRBV30	TRBJ2-2	-	-	CAWSWEGVTGELFF	TGTGCCTGGAGTTGGGAGGGGGTCACCGGGGAGCTGTTTTTT
TRBV2	TRBJ2-7	-	TRBD1	CASQVAGQGPYEQYF	TGTGCCTCCCAGGTGGCGGGACAGGGTCCCTACGAGCAGTACTTC
TRBV28	TRBJ1-3	-	-	CASSSLTTGNTIYF	TGTGCCAGCAGTTCCTTGACAACTGGAAACACCATATATTTT
TRBV6-5	TRBJ1-6	-	TRBD1	CASSGGSGRPLHF	TGTGCCAGCTCAGGGGGGTCAGGACGGCCCCTCCACTTT
TRBV27	TRBJ1-4	-	-	CASREGANEKLFF	TGTGCCAGCAGGGAGGGCGCTAATGAAAAACTGTTTTTT
TRBV20-1	TRBJ2-7	-	TRBD1	CSASIPGQGSFYEQYF	TGCAGTGCTAGTATTCCGGGACAGGGATCGTTCTACGAGCAGTACTTC
TRBV5-8	TRBJ1-1	-	-	CASSLMGAYTEAFF	TGTGCCAGCAGCCTCATGGGGGCGTACACTGAAGCTTTCTTT
TRBV24-1	TRBJ1-2	-	-	CATSDLAPGGGYGYTF	TGTGCCACCAGTGATTTAGCCCCCGGGGGAGGCTATGGCTACACCTTC
TRBV18	TRBJ2-3	-	-	CASSQFAGNTDTQYF	TGTGCCAGCTCACAGTTCGCGGGAAACACAGATACGCAGTATTTT
TRBV3-1/TRBV3-2	TRBJ1-5	-	-	CASSQGVRKPGGVINQPQHF	TGTGCCAGCAGCCAAGGCGTTCGCAAACCCGGGGGGGTTATCAATCAGCCCCAGCATTTT
TRBV13	TRBJ2-3	-	TRBD2	CASSLGGGGSTDTQYF	TGTGCCAGCAGCTTAGGAGGCGGGGGTAGCACAGATACGCAGTATTTT
TRBV7-2	TRBJ2-7	-	TRBD2	CASSLHQGGTSGGIEQYF	TGTGCCAGCAGCCTCCACCAGGGCGGGACTAGCGGGGGAATAGAGCAGTACTTC
TRBV19	TRBJ2-1	-	-	CASSPTGGIGGEQFF	TGTGCCAGTAGCCCGACGGGGGGCATCGGGGGTGAGCAGTTCTTC
TRBV29-1	TRBJ2-1	-	TRBD2	CSVRVSTSGLSYNEQFF	TGCAGCGTTCGAGTTTCGACTAGCGGGCTTTCCTACAATGAGCAGTTCTTC
TRBV10-3	TRBJ1-2	-	TRBD1	CAISRGQGEGYTF	TGTGCCATCAGCAGAGGACAGGGGGAAGGCTACACCTTC
TRBV29-1	TRBJ1-1	-	-	CSVEAAINTEAFF	TGCAGCGTTGAGGCGGCTATTAACACTGAAGCTTTCTTT
TRBV6-5	TRBJ1-2	-	TRBD1	CASRKTGGHGYTF	TGTGCCAGCAGAAAGACAGGGGGGCATGGCTACACCTTC
TRBV29-1	TRBJ2-7	-	-	CSAGPSYEQYF	TGCAGCGCTGGGCCCTCCTACGAGCAGTACTTC
TRBV4-1	TRBJ2-5	few	TRBD2	CASSRVSAGGSETQYF	TGCGCCAGCAGCCGGGTATCAGCGGGGGGATCTGAGACCCAGTACTTC
TRBV5-6	TRBJ2-5	-	-	CASSYRAGGETQYF	TGTGCCAGCAGCTATAGGGCAGGGGGGGAGACCCAGTACTTC
TRBV29-1	TRBJ1-5	-	-	CSVSSGVHQPQHF	TGCAGCGTTAGTTCAGGGGTCCATCAGCCCCAGCATTTT
TRBV11-2	TRBJ1-6	-	-	CASSRRGGNSPLHF	TGTGCCAGCAGCCGCAGGGGTGGGAATTCACCCCTCCACTTT
TRBV7-2	TRBJ2-5	-	-	CASSLGGRGVETQYF	TGTGCCAGCAGCTTAGGGGGCAGGGGCGTAGAGACCCAGTACTTC
TRBV19	TRBJ2-5	-	TRBD2	CASSFNSGGAETQYF	TGTGCCAGTAGTTTCAATAGCGGGGGGGCAGAGACCCAGTACTTC
TRBV7-6	TRBJ1-4	-	TRBD1	CATGGTGDEKLFF	TGTGCCACCGGCGGGACAGGGGATGAAAAACTGTTTTTT
TRBV7-2	TRBJ1-5	few	-	CASSLDRVSNQPQHF	TGTGCCAGCAGCTTAGACAGAGTTAGCAATCAGCCCCAGCATTTT
TRBV7-3	TRBJ2-1	-	-	CASSESYEQFF	TGTGCCAGCAGCGAAAGCTATGAGCAGTTCTTC
TRBV11-2	TRBJ2-5	-	-	CASSLAGGHQETQYF	TGTGCCAGCAGCTTAGCGGGGGGCCACCAAGAGACCCAGTACTTC
TRBV18	TRBJ2-7	once	TRBD2	CASSPYGAGGAYEQYF	TGTGCCAGCTCACCCTACGGCGCGGGGGGCGCCTACGAGCAGTACTTC
TRBV11-2	TRBJ2-6	-	-	CASSPSGANVLTF	TGTGCCAGCAGCCCGTCTGGGGCCAACGTCCTGACTTTC
TRBV4-3	TRBJ1-4	-	-	CASSQGDTNEKLFF	TGCGCCAGCAGCCAAGGAGATACTAATGAAAAACTGTTTTTT
TRBV6-4	TRBJ2-7	-	-	CARLAWGETYEQYF	TGTGCCAGGCTAGCCTGGGGGGAGACCTACGAGCAGTACTTC
TRBV6-5	TRBJ1-3	-	-	CASSYSGRSGNTIYF	TGTGCCAGCAGTTACTCCGGGAGGTCTGGAAATACCATATATTTT
TRBV6-4	TRBJ2-1	-	-	CASSEGRSPYNEQFF	TGTGCCAGCAGTGAGGGGAGGTCTCCCTACAATGAGCAGTTCTTC
TRBV5-6	TRBJ1-1	-	-	CASSLVGDTEAFF	TGTGCCAGCAGCTTGGTCGGGGACACTGAAGCTTTCTTT
TRBV29-1	TRBJ1-2	once	TRBD1	CSVERGTGDNINYGYTF	TGCAGCGTTGAAAGGGGCACAGGGGACAACATTAACTATGGCTACACCTTC
TRBV5-1	TRBJ1-2	-	-	CASSISLTANYGYTF	TGCGCCAGCAGCATTTCCCTGACAGCTAACTATGGCTACACCTTC
TRBV6-5	TRBJ2-7	once	TRBD2	CASSRREAAYEQYF	TGTGCCAGCAGCCGCCGGGAGGCAGCCTACGAGCAGTACTTC
TRBV19	TRBJ1-1	few	-	CASSAGRGAFF	TGTGCCAGTAGTGCAGGTCGGGGAGCTTTCTTT
TRBV18	TRBJ1-2	once	-	CASSPTTGPSNYGYTF	TGTGCCAGCTCACCAACGACAGGCCCTTCTAACTATGGCTACACCTTC
TRBV30	TRBJ1-2	-	-	CAWNQGRYGYTF	TGTGCCTGGAACCAGGGCAGATATGGCTACACCTTC
TRBV10-1	TRBJ1-4	-	-	CASSEKRSGKGWKLFF	TGCGCCAGCAGTGAGAAGAGGTCAGGGAAAGGGTGGAAACTGTTTTTT